Below, 32 T cell receptor beta chains from the same sample are listed, as sequenced in a study of identical twins. A single record per CDR3 protein comes from TCRdb applying MiXCR to the 5' RACE reads. Found here are around 670,000 distinct CDR3 sequences, 6.1% of them singletons; the top ten hold roughly 1.6%. Sequenced input: naive T cells sorted from blood. The receptors shown here come from a man aged 18 to 29 in good health.

In this sample, this clonotype turned up many times. The J gene is TRBJ2-7, the V gene TRBV25-1, with 7 nucleotides matching TRBD1. CDR3 length: 15 amino acids. V lost 1 base, J lost 3 bases, and 6 bases stayed unmatched. Germline CDR1 and CDR2: MGHDK and SYGVNS. The CDR3 is CASSELGGPLYEQYF. The DNA of the CDR3 is TGTGCCAGCAGTGAATTAGGGGGCCCCCTCTACGAGCAGTACTTC.

The rearrangement links TRBV18 to TRBJ2-3; D is undetermined. The CDR3 has 15 residues. Germline CDR1 reads KGHSH; CDR2 reads LQKENI. V was cut by 0 bases and J by 2 bases, with 9 bases left in between. The CDR3 nucleotides are TGTGCCAGCTCACCACCAATGGCACTCACAGATACGCAGTATTTT. This codes for CASSPPMALTDTQYF.

This clonotype was picked up many times. The rearrangement joins TRBV4-3 to TRBJ1-5; D call uncertain. Germline CDR1 and CDR2: LGHNA and YSLEER. The length of the CDR3 is 14 residues. V gave up 0 bases and J gave up 4 bases, with 7 bases separating them. Here the CDR3 reads CASSQEGTNQPQHF. DNA of the CDR3: TGCGCCAGCAGCCAAGAAGGCACAAATCAGCCCCAGCATTTT.

The genes are TRBV19 and TRBJ1-1; 9 bases match TRBD1. The CDR3 contains 15 residues. Per the germline V gene, CDR1 is LNHDA and CDR2 is SQIVND (reference sequence). J lost 1 base, V lost 1 base, and 1 base had no gene match. The CDR3 region is CASSIVGQGNTEAFF. The CDR3, as DNA: TGTGCCAGTAGTATAGTGGGACAGGGGAACACTGAAGCTTTCTTT.

This clonotype was seen ten or more times. V and J are TRBV12-3 or TRBV12-4 and TRBJ1-6; no definite D call. Between the trimmed V and J ends, which lost 3 bases and 11 bases, there was a span of 8 bases. CDR3 length: 12 residues. The CDR3 sequence: CASSFQDPPLHF. The CDR3 DNA follows: TGTGCCAGCAGTTTTCAGGATCCACCCCTCCACTTT.

As concerns this clonotype: A read error may produce the germline difference seen at one junction end. The V and J genes are TRBV30 and TRBJ2-7, with 8 positions matching TRBD2. This CDR3 has 12 residues. Germline values: CDR1 GTSNPN, CDR2 SVGIG (reference sequence). The CDR3 region has the DNA TGTGCCGGGAGCGGGAGCTCCTACGAGCAGTACTTC. Its translation is CAGSGSSYEQYF.

CDR3 in DNA: TGCCCCGTAACCCCCCAGGGCCGTTTGGAGCAGTACGTC. It specifies CPVTPQGRLEQYV. The chain employs TRBV29-1 and TRBJ2-7; TRBD1 is a possible D gene (5 bases). The CDR3 has 13 amino acids. Germline assignment: CDR1 SQVTM and CDR2 ANQGSEA.

V gene TRBV5-1 combines with J gene TRBJ2-1; D is ambiguous. CDR1 and CDR2 from the germline V gene are SGHRS and YFSETQ. Between the trimmed V and J ends, which lost 3 bases and 5 bases, there was a span of 12 bases. The CDR3 contains 14 residues. The CDR3 loop reads CASSSSTLDNEQFF. The CDR3 DNA reads as TGCGCCAGCAGCTCCTCGACACTCGACAATGAGCAGTTCTTC.

The rearrangement uses TRBV6-2 or TRBV6-3 and TRBJ2-4, with 11 bases identical to TRBD2. The CDR3 is 18 amino acids. V shed 6 bases and J 3 bases; nucleotides not matched to a gene: 13. CDR1 is MNHEY, CDR2 SVGEGT, per germline. The CDR3 DNA is TGTGCCAGCAGACTTTGGACTAGCGGGCCCACTAACAAAAACATTCAGTACTTC. This sequence encodes CASRLWTSGPTNKNIQYF.

The chain links TRBV4-3 to TRBJ2-7, with a weak D call TRBD1 (5 bases). V lost 0 bases to trimming and J lost 4 bases, with 19 bases between them. This CDR3 spans 17 amino acids. Per the germline V gene, CDR1 is LGHNA and CDR2 is YSLEER. In DNA form, the CDR3 reads TGCGCCAGCAGCCAAGAGGCAGGGCGGTTCGTTTTATACGAGCAGTACTTC. Amino acids: CASSQEAGRFVLYEQYF.

This chain joins TRBV6-5 and TRBJ2-1; 10 bases map to TRBD2. This CDR3 has 16 amino acids. CDR1 is MNHEY and CDR2 is SVGAGI in the germline V gene. The ends lost 4 bases at V and 3 bases at J; junction bases unmatched: 6. CDR3 DNA sequence: TGTGCCAGCAGTTTAACTTCTAGCGGGAGCTACAATGAGCAGTTCTTC. This translates into CASSLTSSGSYNEQFF.

This clonotype was found many times. The genes are TRBV12-3 or TRBV12-4 and TRBJ2-2; the match to TRBD2 covers 7 bases. There are 12 residues in the CDR3. V was pared by 8 bases and J by 4 bases, with 1 base of the junction left unmatched. CDR3 loop: CASGRATGELFF. The CDR3 DNA reads as TGTGCCAGCGGGAGGGCCACCGGGGAGCTGTTTTTT.

This clonotype was observed at least ten times. This chain joins TRBV5-1 and TRBJ2-7; possible D gene TRBD1, 6 bases. The CDR3 consists of 14 residues. V was clipped by 6 bases and J by 3 bases, with 16 bases between them. Germline lookup yields CDR1 SGHRS and CDR2 YFSETQ. The chain's CDR3 is CASNRDNLIYEQYF. The CDR3 coding sequence is TGCGCCAGCAACAGGGACAATTTAATCTACGAGCAGTACTTC.

The chain joins TRBV5-1 to TRBJ2-3, with TRBD1 identical over 9 bases. The ends lost 1 base at V and 4 bases at J; junction bases unmatched: 10. CDR1 is SGHRS and CDR2 is YFSETQ in the germline V gene. This CDR3 contains 17 residues. The CDR3 is CASSLPAGTGLPDTQYF. Here the CDR3 DNA reads TGCGCCAGCAGCTTGCCTGCCGGGACAGGGCTGCCAGATACGCAGTATTTT.

The table lists this clonotype with many counts. The chain joins TRBV5-1 to TRBJ1-2, with 9 bases that match TRBD1. Trimming removed 4 bases from V and 1 base from J; junction bases left unmatched: 17. CDR3 length: 19 residues. Per germline, CDR1 SGHRS and CDR2 YFSETQ. CDR3 residues: CASSTSTGGDPSINYGYTF. CDR3 coding DNA: TGCGCCAGCAGCACTTCCACAGGGGGCGATCCATCTATTAACTATGGCTACACCTTC.

Ten or more counts support this clonotype. CDR3 nucleotides: TGTGCCAGCAGCATCGACTCTAGCGGGTGGAAAGATACGCAGTATTTT. Protein sequence: CASSIDSSGWKDTQYF. This rearrangement joins TRBV5-6 to TRBJ2-3, with 8 nucleotides matching TRBD2. Trimming took 4 bases from V and 5 from J; bases not matched to a gene: 12. Germline-derived CDR1 and CDR2 are SGHDT and YYEEEE. This CDR3 comprises 16 residues.

This clonotype was seen a few times. J is TRBJ2-2 and V is TRBV6-5; 7 bases match TRBD1. Looked up from germline, CDR1 is MNHEY and CDR2 is SVGAGI. Losses at the gene ends were 5 bases for V and 7 bases for J; bases not matched to a gene: 10. The CDR3 loop spans 15 amino acids. CDR3 sequence (DNA): TGTGCCAGCAGTCACCAGGGGGATCGGATCGGGGAGCTGTTTTTT. Translating it yields CASSHQGDRIGELFF.

This clonotype was seen many times. The chain has TRBV6-5 and TRBJ1-2; maybe TRBD1 (5 bases). V shed 4 bases and J shed 3 bases, with 9 bases lying between them. This CDR3 has 13 residues. The germline V gene has CDR1 MNHEY and CDR2 SVGAGI. The CDR3 protein is CASSFGADYGYTF. CDR3 bases: TGTGCCAGCAGTTTTGGGGCGGACTATGGCTACACCTTC.

This clonotype was recorded at least ten times. This rearrangement joins TRBV10-3 to TRBJ2-7, with a weak D call TRBD2 (6 bases). V dropped 6 bases and J dropped 7 bases, with 16 bases sitting between them. In germline, CDR1 is ENHRY, CDR2 SYGVKD. The CDR3 spans 13 residues. The CDR3 coding sequence is TGTGCCATCAGCCCGGGACTTATTACGGAGCAGTACGTC. Translating it yields CAISPGLITEQYV.

This clonotype was observed a few times. CDR3 sequence reads: CASSPGTSGRGGTDTQYF. Here the CDR3 DNA reads TGTGCCAGCAGTCCCGGGACTAGCGGGAGGGGAGGTACAGATACGCAGTATTTT. The chain employs TRBV4-2 and TRBJ2-3, with 16 bases aligning to TRBD2. The CDR3 is made up of 18 amino acids. J lost 3 bases, V lost 6 bases, and 9 bases had no gene match. The germline V gene encodes CDR1 LGHNA and CDR2 YNFKEQ.

This clonotype was counted a few times. This chain joins TRBV12-3 or TRBV12-4 and TRBJ1-5; tentative D call: TRBD1 (6 bases). The CDR3 length is 17 residues. V lost 1 base and J 4 bases, leaving 17 bases between the germline ends. The DNA for the CDR3 is TGTGCCAGCAGTTTAGAGGTTGGGGGGGCGCGAAATCAGCCCCAGCATTTT. Translated, it gives CASSLEVGGARNQPQHF.

This clonotype was counted at least ten times. The chain has TRBV20-1 and TRBJ2-1; D may match TRBD1 or TRBD2 (5 bases each). Germline CDR1 reads DFQATT; CDR2 reads SNEGSKA (reference sequence). The V end lost 2 bases, the J end lost 1 base, and 9 bases lay between the germline ends. This CDR3 contains 14 residues. The CDR3 loop is CSARRGESYNEQFF. The CDR3 DNA sequence: TGCAGTGCTAGAAGAGGGGAATCCTACAATGAGCAGTTCTTC.

This clonotype was observed many times. The chain uses TRBV20-1 and TRBJ1-5; a possible D gene is TRBD1 (5 bases). The CDR3 totals 12 residues. CDR1 and CDR2 (germline): DFQATT, SNEGSKA (reference sequence). The V end was cut by 6 bases, the J end by 3 bases, with 9 bases between. The CDR3 region has the DNA TGCAGTGCCATGGGGCCCAATCAGCCCCAGCATTTT. As protein: CSAMGPNQPQHF.

As concerns this clonotype: Given a much more abundant clone one base away, this may be a read error. The genes are TRBV28 and TRBJ2-7; tentative D call: TRBD2 (7 bases). Looked up from germline, CDR1 is MDHEN and CDR2 is SYDVKM. The CDR3 is made up of 12 amino acids. The ends were cut back, 11 bases at V and 5 bases at J, with 16 bases in the middle. The CDR3 loop reads CAGTAGANEQYF. CDR3 bases: TGTGCCGGTACTGCGGGGGCCAACGAGCAGTACTTC. Using reference TRBV28 and TRBJ2-7 for the parts outside the CDR3, the full variable domain is DVKVTQSSRYLVKRTGEKVFLECVQDMDHENMFWYRQDPGLGLRLIYFSYDVKMKEKGDIPEGYSVSREKKERFSLILESASTNQTSMYLCAGTAGANEQYFGPGTRLTVT.

Ten or more counts support this clonotype. The J gene is TRBJ2-3, the V gene TRBV11-1; TRBD1 might be the D (6 bases). The CDR3 consists of 18 residues. V dropped 1 base and J dropped 0 bases, with 17 bases sitting between them. CDR1 is SGHAT, CDR2 FQDESV, per germline (reference sequence). The CDR3 coding sequence is TGTGCCAGCAGCTTAGACGGGACACCGATCTCTAGCACAGATACGCAGTATTTT. Translated, it gives CASSLDGTPISSTDTQYF.

There are many counts of this clonotype. V gene TRBV7-2 combines with J gene TRBJ2-1, with D possibly being TRBD1 or TRBD2 (5 bases each). V dropped 5 bases and J dropped 12 bases, with 23 bases sitting between them. Germline CDR1 and CDR2: SGHTA and FQGNSA. The CDR3 has 15 amino acids. The CDR3 region has the DNA TGTGCCAGCAGCCCCCGTCCACGTTCCGGGGCTCGGCAGTTCTTC. It yields the protein CASSPRPRSGARQFF.

This clonotype has only a few counts. The chain joins TRBV3-1 to TRBJ2-2, with a tentative D call TRBD2 (5 bases). Germline loops: CDR1 LGHDT, CDR2 YNNKEL (reference sequence). The CDR3 spans 17 residues. The V end was cut by 0 bases, the J end by 4 bases, with 15 bases between. CDR3: CASSQEASRRGTGELFF. Written as DNA, the CDR3 is TGTGCCAGCAGCCAAGAGGCTTCCCGCCGGGGCACCGGGGAGCTGTTTTTT.

V gene TRBV5-1 combines with J gene TRBJ2-5; TRBD1 matches 8 bases. Per the germline V gene, CDR1 is SGHRS and CDR2 is YFSETQ. This CDR3 comprises 13 residues. Trimming at V came to 1 base and at J to 5 bases, leaving 1 base not matched to a gene. The CDR3 DNA is TGCGCCAGCAGCTTGCGGGACAGGGAGACCCAGTACTTC. Protein sequence: CASSLRDRETQYF.

This clonotype has only a few counts. V and J are TRBV12-5 and TRBJ2-1; no firm D call. This CDR3 is 13 amino acids long. With 2 bases removed from V and 3 bases from J, the gap between germline ends came to 5 bases. Germline-derived CDR1 and CDR2 are LGHNT and FRNRAP. The CDR3 is CASGLFNYNEQFF. For the CDR3, the DNA is TGTGCTAGTGGTTTGTTTAACTACAATGAGCAGTTCTTC.

This clonotype was observed a few times. The chain carries TRBV11-2 and TRBJ2-6; D tentatively fits TRBD1 or TRBD2 (5 bases each). V was shortened by 3 bases and J by 0 bases, with 15 bases between the two germline ends. Germline-derived CDR1 and CDR2 are SGHAT and FQNNGV. This CDR3 region has 18 residues. Written as DNA, the CDR3 is TGTGCCAGCAGCTTCCGACCGGGACGGGTCTCTGGGGCCAACGTCCTGACTTTC. Translated, it gives CASSFRPGRVSGANVLTF.

This chain links TRBV27 with TRBJ1-6; D not certain. Trimming pared 8 bases from V and 7 bases from J, leaving 18 bases between. Germline V gene sequence: CDR1 MNHEY, CDR2 SMNVEV (reference sequence). There are 15 residues in the CDR3. In DNA, the CDR3 is TGTGCCAGCTTGACCATCGGGTCAGCAAATTCACCCCTCCACTTT. Encoded protein: CASLTIGSANSPLHF.

This clonotype has more than one count but fewer than ten. The chain has TRBV6-2 or TRBV6-3 and TRBJ2-1; 9 bases fit TRBD2. V lost 0 bases and J lost 8; bases outside the gene matches: 8. Germline CDR1 is MNHEY and CDR2 is SVGEGT. The CDR3 length is 16 residues. CDR3 region: CASSYSFASGMDEQFF. The CDR3 coding sequence is TGTGCCAGCAGTTACTCGTTTGCTAGCGGGATGGATGAGCAGTTCTTC.